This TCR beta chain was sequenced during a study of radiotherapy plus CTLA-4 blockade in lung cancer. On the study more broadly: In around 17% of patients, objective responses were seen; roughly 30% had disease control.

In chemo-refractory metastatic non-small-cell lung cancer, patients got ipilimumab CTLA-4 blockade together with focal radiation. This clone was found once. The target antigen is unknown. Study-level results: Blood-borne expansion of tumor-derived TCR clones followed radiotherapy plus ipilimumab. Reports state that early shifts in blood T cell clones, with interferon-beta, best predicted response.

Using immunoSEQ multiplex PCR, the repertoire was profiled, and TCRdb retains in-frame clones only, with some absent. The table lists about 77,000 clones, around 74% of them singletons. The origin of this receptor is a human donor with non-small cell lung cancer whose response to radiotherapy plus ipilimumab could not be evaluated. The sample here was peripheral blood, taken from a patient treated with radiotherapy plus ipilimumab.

The CDR3 loop is CASSSPQGAIGELFF. DNA of the CDR3: TGTGCCAGCAGCTCGCCCCAGGGGGCTATCGGGGAGCTGTTTTTT. The chain combines TRBV7-3 with TRBJ2-2, with 8 bases aligning to TRBD1. CDR1 is SGHTA and CDR2 is FQGTGA in the germline V gene. V lost 4 bases to trimming and J lost 7 bases; unmatched junction nucleotides: 8. The length of the CDR3 is 15 residues. Using reference TRBV7-3 and TRBJ2-2 for the parts outside the CDR3, the full variable domain is GAGVSQTPSNKVTEKGKYVELRCDPISGHTALYWYRQSLGQGPEFLIYFQGTGAADDSGLPNDRFFAVRPEGSVSTLKIQRTERGDSAVYLCASSSPQGAIGELFFGEGSRLTVL.